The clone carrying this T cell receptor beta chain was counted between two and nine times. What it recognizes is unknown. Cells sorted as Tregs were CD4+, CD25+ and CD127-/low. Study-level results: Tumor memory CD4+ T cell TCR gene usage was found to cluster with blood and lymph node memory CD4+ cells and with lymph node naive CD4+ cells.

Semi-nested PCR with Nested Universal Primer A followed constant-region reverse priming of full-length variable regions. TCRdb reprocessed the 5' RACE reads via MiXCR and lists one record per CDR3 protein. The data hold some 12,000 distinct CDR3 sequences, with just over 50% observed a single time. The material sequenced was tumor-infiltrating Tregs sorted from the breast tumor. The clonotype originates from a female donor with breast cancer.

In DNA, the CDR3 is TGCGCCAGCAGCCCGCACTTTGTAAGGATGAACACTGAAGCTTTCTTT. Translating gives CASSPHFVRMNTEAFF. The chain combines TRBV4-1 with TRBJ1-1; no clear D gene. Between the trimmed V and J ends, which lost 4 bases and 0 bases, there was a span of 15 bases. Germline V lookup: CDR1 MGHRA, CDR2 YSYEKL. CDR3 length: 16 amino acids.